This T cell receptor (beta chain) was profiled in a study of blood T cell repertoires in COVID-19. As for the study in general: PBMCs, B-cell-depleted T cells, or T cells provided the cDNA or gDNA that made up the material.

Categorization into cohorts depended on clinical history that participants reported. All exposed participants met a person with COVID-19 within 2 weeks before entering the study. Authors' processing steps: Reference gene primer amplification gave estimated nucleated cell counts. This table comes from immunoSEQ multiplex PCR, and its TCRdb copy is limited to in-frame clones, with some not included. The V and J calls and the clone size are those of that table, but D and trimming were determined from the DNA. This table has 350,000 to 450,000 clones, about 88% appearing once. The CDR3 loop spans 14 amino acids. Germline V gene lookup returns CDR1 SGHRS and CDR2 YFSETQ. After removal of 3 bases from V and 7 bases from J, the junction contained 3 bases not matched to a gene.

The sequenced material came from PBMCs or T cells enriched from blood (not recorded which). The V gene is TRBV5-1, the J gene TRBJ2-1, with 11 bases matching TRBD2. The receptor was isolated from a woman aged 18-29 years who had been exposed to COVID-19. CDR3 loop: CASSSWTSGNEQFF. DNA for the CDR3: TGCGCCAGCAGCTCATGGACTAGCGGGAATGAGCAGTTCTTC.